The 26 T cell receptor beta chains given below trace back to one sample, sequenced in a study of PD-1 blockade in classical Hodgkin lymphoma. Indicated time point: newly diagnosed, previously untreated cHL patient sample. With magnetic negative selection, CD4+ T cells were purified from PBMCs that had been thawed. The repertoire was sequenced with immunoSEQ multiplex PCR; TCRdb's copy has only in-frame clones and lacks some. The data hold around 31,000 clones, with around 92% observed a single time. What was sequenced was CD4+ T cells from blood. Receptors were obtained from a human donor with classical Hodgkin lymphoma.

The gene calls are TRBV7-2 and TRBJ2-7; D gene uncertain. The V end lost 3 bases, the J end lost 1 base, and 7 bases lay between the germline ends. Germline CDR1 and CDR2: SGHTA and FQGNSA. This CDR3 has 13 residues. The CDR3 loop reads CASSFGESYEQYF. CDR3 bases: TGTGCCAGCAGCTTTGGGGAATCCTACGAGCAGTACTTC.

In this sample, this clone turned up once. The chain employs TRBV6-1 and TRBJ2-7, with 8 positions matching TRBD2. V lost 8 bases and J lost 5; bases outside the gene matches: 5. Germline CDR1 and CDR2: MNHNS and SASEGT. The CDR3 has 12 amino acids. The CDR3 nucleotides are TGTGCCAGCCTTCGGGGGGGCGACGAGCAGTACTTC. Its translation: CASLRGGDEQYF.

This clone has a single count. DNA for the CDR3: TGTGCCAGCAGCTCTCGGGCTAGCGGGAGGGGTGGGGCCAACGTCCTGACTTTC. Amino acids: CASSSRASGRGGANVLTF. The V and J genes are TRBV27 and TRBJ2-6; 12 bases align to TRBD2. Germline values: CDR1 MNHEY, CDR2 SMNVEV (reference sequence). The CDR3 is 18 residues long. With V trimmed by 6 bases and J by 3 bases, 9 bases remained unmatched.

The rearrangement uses TRBV11-2 and TRBJ1-5, with D possibly being TRBD1 (5 bases). The CDR3 spans 14 residues. Germline CDR1 is SGHAT and CDR2 is FQNNGV. Trimming took 1 base from V and 9 from J, leaving 13 bases between them. The CDR3 spells CASSLGTGGGPQHF. The CDR3 nucleotides read TGTGCCAGCAGCTTAGGGACCGGGGGGGGGCCCCAGCATTTT. Drawing the rest from reference TRBV11-2 and TRBJ1-5, the complete variable domain is EAGVAQSPRYKIIEKRQSVAFWCNPISGHATLYWYQQILGQGPKLLIQFQNNGVVDDSQLPKDRFSAERLKGVDSTLKIQPAKLEDSAVYLCASSLGTGGGPQHFGDGTRLSIL.

This clone was counted a single time. The chain employs TRBV2 and TRBJ2-1; the match to TRBD2 covers 14 bases. Germline V gene data show CDR1 as SNHLY and CDR2 as FYNNEI. J was trimmed by 9 bases and V by 6 bases; bases with no gene match: 10. The CDR3 has 16 residues. CDR3 region: CASSPPPGLAGAEQFF. Written as DNA, the CDR3 is TGTGCCAGCAGCCCCCCACCGGGACTAGCGGGAGCTGAGCAGTTCTTC.

V gene TRBV2 combines with J gene TRBJ2-5; 7 bases line up with TRBD1. Losses at the gene ends were 7 bases for V and 1 base for J; bases not matched to a gene: 3. This CDR3 is 13 amino acids long. Germline CDR1 reads SNHLY; CDR2 reads FYNNEI. The CDR3: CASTWDSQETQYF. The CDR3 region has the DNA TGTGCCAGCACCTGGGACAGCCAAGAGACCCAGTACTTC. Supplemented by reference TRBV2 and TRBJ2-5, the full variable domain reads EPEVTQTPSHQVTQMGQEVILRCVPISNHLYFYWYRQILGQKVEFLVSFYNNEISEKSEIFDDQFSVERPDGSNFTLKIRSTKLEDSAMYFCASTWDSQETQYFGPGTRLLVL.

The CDR3 here is CASSPRTGGSNQPQHF. In DNA form, the CDR3 reads TGCGCCAGCAGCCCCCGGACAGGGGGGAGCAATCAGCCCCAGCATTTT. J is TRBJ1-5 and V is TRBV4-1; 10 bases are a match to TRBD1. CDR1 and CDR2 from the germline V gene are MGHRA and YSYEKL. The length of the CDR3 is 16 residues. The V segment lost 4 bases and the J segment 1 base; nucleotides outside the gene matches: 4.

The chain couples TRBV11-2 to TRBJ2-3, with 12 bases aligning to TRBD2. There are 17 residues in the CDR3. Germline loops: CDR1 SGHAT, CDR2 FQNNGV. Unmatched junction bases numbered 8, after V lost 1 base and J lost 6 bases. The CDR3 DNA follows: TGTGCCAGCAGCTTAGGTGTGACTAGCGGGAGTGGGGATACGCAGTATTTT. As protein: CASSLGVTSGSGDTQYF.

This clone was counted a single time. This chain joins TRBV5-8 and TRBJ2-5, with 8 bases that match TRBD2. The CDR3 contains 16 residues. V lost 7 bases, J lost 1 base, and 12 bases stayed unmatched. Germline V gene sequence: CDR1 SGHTS, CDR2 YDEGEE. The CDR3 DNA sequence: TGTGCCAGCCCCTCAGGGCCAGCGGGAGTCCAAGAGACCCAGTACTTC. Translated, it gives CASPSGPAGVQETQYF. The full variable domain, in which reference TRBV5-8 and TRBJ2-5 provide the parts outside the CDR3, is EAGVTQSPTHLIKTRGQQATLRCSPISGHTSVYWYQQALGLGLQFLLWYDEGEERNRGNFPPRFSGRQFPNYSSELNVNALELEDSALYLCASPSGPAGVQETQYFGPGTRLLVL.

V is TRBV7-8 and J is TRBJ1-6; 7 nucleotides agree with TRBD1. With V trimmed by 1 base and J by 3 bases, 9 bases remained unmatched. Germline-derived CDR1 and CDR2 are SGHVS and FQNEAQ. The CDR3 has 18 amino acids. Here the CDR3 DNA reads TGTGCCAGCAGCTTAGTGGGGAAACGACAGGGCTATAATTCACCCCTCCACTTT. This translates into CASSLVGKRQGYNSPLHF.

The V and J genes are TRBV18 and TRBJ1-2, with D uncertain. The V gene's germline CDR1 is KGHSH and CDR2 LQKENI. The CDR3 spans 15 residues. Trimming took 3 bases from V and 0 from J, leaving 11 bases between them. Written as DNA, the CDR3 is TGTGCCAGCTCACCTCCCCCCCCAGCTAACTATGGCTACACCTTC. Translated: CASSPPPPANYGYTF.

The chain carries TRBV2 and TRBJ2-3; 8 bases agree with TRBD2. V gave up 6 bases and J gave up 4 bases; unmatched junction bases: 0. The length of the CDR3 is 12 residues. In germline, CDR1 is SNHLY, CDR2 FYNNEI. The CDR3 region has the DNA TGTGCCAGCAGCGGGAGGGCAGATACGCAGTATTTT. It codes for CASSGRADTQYF.

J is TRBJ2-7 and V is TRBV6-6; maybe TRBD2 (6 bases). V lost 6 bases, J lost 7 bases, and 13 bases lay in between. Germline assignment: CDR1 MNHNY and CDR2 SVGAGI (reference sequence). The CDR3 has 12 residues. The CDR3 spells CASSSGTGEQYF. Here the CDR3 DNA reads TGTGCCAGCAGCTCTGGGACTGGTGAGCAGTACTTC.

The chain recombines TRBV6-5 with TRBJ2-7; 11 bases are shared with TRBD1. There are 15 residues in the CDR3. V was pared by 6 bases and J by 3 bases, with 7 bases of the junction left unmatched. Germline loops: CDR1 MNHEY, CDR2 SVGAGI. The CDR3 DNA follows: TGTGCCAGCAGCAGGGACAGGGGGTTCAGCTACGAGCAGTACTTC. Protein product: CASSRDRGFSYEQYF.

The rearrangement uses TRBV7-2 and TRBJ2-7; D remains unclear. The CDR3 is 13 residues long. The germline V gene encodes CDR1 SGHTA and CDR2 FQGNSA. V was clipped by 5 bases and J by 6 bases, with 14 bases between them. The CDR3 loop reads CASSPRRRGEQYF. In DNA form, the CDR3 reads TGTGCCAGCAGCCCCCGGCGGCGAGGCGAGCAGTACTTC.

The V gene is TRBV28, the J gene TRBJ1-1; 8 bases map to TRBD1. The V gene's germline CDR1 is MDHEN and CDR2 SYDVKM. V shed 2 bases, J shed 4 bases, and the junction held 6 bases outside the gene matches. The CDR3 extends over 15 amino acids. The chain's CDR3 is CASSLLTGGGTEAFF. The CDR3 nucleotides read TGTGCCAGCAGTTTACTCACAGGGGGTGGCACTGAAGCTTTCTTT.

The chain combines TRBV6-4 with TRBJ2-1, with 13 positions matching TRBD2. This CDR3 comprises 17 residues. Trimming at V came to 0 bases and at J to 10 bases, leaving 9 bases not matched to a gene. Per germline, CDR1 MRHNA and CDR2 SNTAGT. The CDR3 coding sequence is TGTGCCAGCAGTGACTCGGGACTAGCGGGGAGACAGGGGGAGCAGTTCTTC. Translating it yields CASSDSGLAGRQGEQFF.

In the case of this clone: The sample contains more than one DNA sequence encoding this CDR3. The J gene is TRBJ2-5, the V gene TRBV5-1; D not certain. This CDR3 has 11 residues. Germline lookup yields CDR1 SGHRS and CDR2 YFSETQ. V lost 3 bases to trimming and J lost 1 base, with 1 base between them. This chain's CDR3 is CASSSQETQYF. In nucleotides, the CDR3 is TGCGCCAGCAGCTCCCAAGAGACCCAGTACTTC.

The chain carries TRBV5-6 and TRBJ1-2, with D maybe TRBD1 (5 bases). Per germline, CDR1 SGHDT and CDR2 YYEEEE. This CDR3 is 14 amino acids long. V lost 0 bases and J lost 5, with 11 bases in between. CDR3 in DNA: TGTGCCAGCAGCTTGGTTGACAGCACATATGGCTACACCTTC. Translated: CASSLVDSTYGYTF. Full variable domain (remainder filled in from reference TRBV5-6 and TRBJ1-2): DAGVTQSPTHLIKTRGQQVTLRCSPKSGHDTVSWYQQALGQGPQFIFQYYEEEERQRGNFPDRFSGHQFPNYSSELNVNALLLGDSALYLCASSLVDSTYGYTFGSGTRLTVV.

This clone was counted once. The chain is built from TRBV6-6 and TRBJ1-5; D unclear. Germline CDR1 is MNHNY and CDR2 is SVGAGI (reference sequence). This CDR3 has 12 amino acids. Trimming cost V 5 bases and J 6 bases, with 8 bases left between them. As DNA, the CDR3 is TGTGCCAGCAGTCTCGGGAGTCAGCCCCAGCATTTT. Amino acids: CASSLGSQPQHF.

The rearrangement joins TRBV5-8 to TRBJ1-5; D call uncertain. Trimming removed 4 bases from V and 2 bases from J, with 4 bases in between. Looked up from germline, CDR1 is SGHTS and CDR2 is YDEGEE. CDR3 length: 12 residues. Written as DNA, the CDR3 is TGTGCCAGCAGCCCCCGCAATCAGCCCCAGCATTTT. Translating gives CASSPRNQPQHF.

The V and J genes are TRBV28 and TRBJ1-2; a weak D match, TRBD1 (5 bases). Germline V CDR1 and CDR2: MDHEN, SYDVKM. The V end lost 7 bases, the J end lost 5 bases, and 17 bases lay between the germline ends. CDR3 size: 14 residues. The CDR3 sequence is CASTLGGGGYGYTF. The DNA for the CDR3 is TGTGCCAGCACCCTGGGAGGCGGGGGTTATGGCTACACCTTC.

The rearrangement links TRBV28 to TRBJ1-4, with unresolved D. CDR1 is MDHEN, CDR2 SYDVKM, per germline. Trimming took off 7 bases at V and 8 bases at J, with 14 bases between the two ends. The CDR3 contains 13 residues. The CDR3 DNA reads as TGTGCCAGCATACCCCTAGAAGGGGAAAAACTGTTTTTT. This encodes CASIPLEGEKLFF.

This chain connects TRBV18 to TRBJ1-2; 7 bases are a match to TRBD1. Per germline, CDR1 KGHSH and CDR2 LQKENI. The CDR3 is made up of 14 amino acids. V gave up 3 bases and J gave up 7 bases; unmatched junction bases: 8. The CDR3 DNA follows: TGTGCCAGCTCACCCCCAGGGGGTCGGCGTGGCTACACCTTC. Amino acids: CASSPPGGRRGYTF.

The CDR3 loop reads CASSSLIADTQYF. The CDR3 bases are TGTGCCAGCAGCTCCTTGATAGCAGATACGCAGTATTTT. The rearrangement uses TRBV7-2 and TRBJ2-3; unclear D gene. Trimming removed 4 bases at V and 4 bases at J, with 9 bases between. Per germline, CDR1 SGHTA and CDR2 FQGNSA. The CDR3 extends over 13 amino acids.

The J gene is TRBJ2-1, the V gene TRBV18; D not certain. CDR1 is KGHSH, CDR2 LQKENI, per germline. Trimming removed 6 bases from V and 0 bases from J, with 18 bases in between. This CDR3 is 17 amino acids long. The CDR3 loop is CASSPGGPSPSYNEQFF. The CDR3 region has the DNA TGTGCCAGCTCCCCCGGCGGCCCGAGCCCCTCCTACAATGAGCAGTTCTTC.